The 11 T cell receptor beta chains reported below all come from one sample, sequenced in a study of blood T cell repertoires in COVID-19. Generated by immunoSEQ multiplex PCR, the TCRdb table keeps only in-frame clones and is missing some. The table includes about 180,000 clones, over 80% detected once. What was sequenced was peripheral blood. The receptors shown here come from a woman in her 40s with COVID-19, enrolled during active disease.

V is TRBV3-1 (or the pseudogene TRBV3-2) and J is TRBJ2-1; a weak D match, TRBD2 (5 bases). Between the trimmed V and J ends, which lost 2 bases and 3 bases, there was a span of 8 bases. The germline gives CDR1 LGHDT, CDR2 YNNKEL (reference sequence). This CDR3 spans 14 amino acids. CDR3: CASSQRTVYNEQFF. For the CDR3, the DNA is TGTGCCAGCAGCCAACGGACTGTCTACAATGAGCAGTTCTTC.

The chain joins TRBV10-2 to TRBJ2-5, with D perhaps TRBD2 (6 bases). In germline, CDR1 is WSHSY, CDR2 SAAADI. Trimming cost V 7 bases and J 3 bases, with 15 bases left between them. The CDR3 contains 14 residues. The DNA of the CDR3 is TGCGCCAGCACGGGGGTCCGACCGAAAGAGACCCAGTACTTC. It translates to CASTGVRPKETQYF.

The genes are TRBV4-1 and TRBJ1-1, with 9 bases matching TRBD1. This CDR3 has 15 amino acids. Germline CDR1 reads MGHRA; CDR2 reads YSYEKL. With 6 bases clipped from V and 3 bases from J, the junction kept 8 bases outside the gene matches. The CDR3 nucleotides are TGCGCCAGCAGGGTTAGGACAGGGGATGACACTGAAGCTTTCTTT. Translation: CASRVRTGDDTEAFF.

V is TRBV27 and J is TRBJ2-3; D ambiguous. V lost 0 bases, J lost 0 bases, and 10 bases lay in between. Germline V lookup: CDR1 MNHEY, CDR2 SMNVEV (reference sequence). CDR3 length: 16 amino acids. Here the CDR3 DNA reads TGTGCCAGCAGTTTATCGAGCAGGCCTAGCACAGATACGCAGTATTTT. Translating gives CASSLSSRPSTDTQYF.

This clone was seen once. CDR3 in DNA: TGTGCCAGCAGCTTAGGGGGGACAGGGAACACTGAAGCTTTCTTT. Translated: CASSLGGTGNTEAFF. V and J are TRBV7-6 and TRBJ1-1; TRBD1 agrees at 8 bases. V shed 1 base, J shed 1 base, and the junction held 2 bases outside the gene matches. This CDR3 is 15 amino acids long. Germline values: CDR1 SGHVS, CDR2 FNYEAQ.

V and J are TRBV6-5 and TRBJ1-1, with D uncertain. Trimming removed 0 bases at V and 3 bases at J, with 8 bases between. Per the germline V gene, CDR1 is MNHEY and CDR2 is SVGAGI. The CDR3 extends over 14 amino acids. The CDR3 nucleotides read TGTGCCAGCAGTTACTCGGAGGGATACACTGAAGCTTTCTTT. Its protein product is CASSYSEGYTEAFF.

This chain uses TRBV18 with TRBJ1-4; a weak D match, TRBD1 (6 bases). Germline values: CDR1 KGHSH, CDR2 LQKENI. This CDR3 region has 15 residues. V lost 6 bases to trimming and J lost 5 bases, with 16 bases between them. The CDR3 sequence is CASSPLRGGNEKLFF. The CDR3 coding sequence is TGTGCCAGCTCCCCCTTGAGGGGGGGAAATGAAAAACTGTTTTTT.

The V gene is TRBV5-1, the J gene TRBJ1-2, with D unresolved. The CDR3 is 13 amino acids. Trimming took 5 bases from V and 8 from J, leaving 16 bases between them. CDR1 is SGHRS, CDR2 YFSETQ, per germline. The CDR3 DNA is TGCGCCAGCAGTAGAGAGAGTATTGAGGGCTACACCTTC. Its translation: CASSRESIEGYTF. The full variable domain, its missing parts supplied by reference TRBV5-1 and TRBJ1-2, is KAGVTQTPRYLIKTRGQQVTLSCSPISGHRSVSWYQQTPGQGLQFLFEYFSETQRNKGNFPGRFSGRQFSNSRSEMNVSTLELGDSALYLCASSRESIEGYTFGSGTRLTVV.

The chain carries TRBV6-4 and TRBJ2-1; 8 bases fit TRBD2. The CDR3 contains 14 residues. V was pared by 6 bases and J by 5 bases, with 6 bases of the junction left unmatched. Germline lookup yields CDR1 MRHNA and CDR2 SNTAGT. This CDR3 reads CASRPSGLHNEQFF. The CDR3 DNA reads TGTGCCAGCAGACCTAGCGGGCTTCACAATGAGCAGTTCTTC.

This chain joins TRBV5-1 and TRBJ2-5; 10 nucleotides match TRBD2. Germline V gene lookup returns CDR1 SGHRS and CDR2 YFSETQ. Unmatched junction bases numbered 14, after V lost 4 bases and J lost 2 bases. The CDR3 totals 18 residues. The CDR3 nucleotides read TGCGCCAGCAGCCCGGAGGCTAGCGGGAGAGGTTATCAAGAGACCCAGTACTTC. Its protein is CASSPEASGRGYQETQYF.

The chain has TRBV2 and TRBJ2-1; 13 nucleotides match TRBD2. The CDR3 consists of 13 residues. Looked up from germline, CDR1 is SNHLY and CDR2 is FYNNEI. Trimming cost V 10 bases and J 13 bases; bases outside gene matches: 10. The DNA of the CDR3 is TGTGCCATTGGACTAGCGGGGGCCGGTGTACAGTTCTTC. This translates into CAIGLAGAGVQFF.